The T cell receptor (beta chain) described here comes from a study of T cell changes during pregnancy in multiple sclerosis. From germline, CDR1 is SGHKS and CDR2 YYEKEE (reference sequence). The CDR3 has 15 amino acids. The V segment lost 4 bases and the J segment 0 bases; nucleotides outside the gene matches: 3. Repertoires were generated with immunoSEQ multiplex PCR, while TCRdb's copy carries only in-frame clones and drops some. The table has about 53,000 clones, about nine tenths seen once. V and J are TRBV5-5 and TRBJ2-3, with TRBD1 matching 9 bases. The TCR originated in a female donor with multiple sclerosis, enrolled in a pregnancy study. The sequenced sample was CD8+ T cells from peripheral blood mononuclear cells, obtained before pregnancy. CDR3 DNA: TGTGCCAGCAGCGGGACAGGGTCTAGCACAGATACGCAGTATTTT. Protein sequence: CASSGTGSSTDTQYF.